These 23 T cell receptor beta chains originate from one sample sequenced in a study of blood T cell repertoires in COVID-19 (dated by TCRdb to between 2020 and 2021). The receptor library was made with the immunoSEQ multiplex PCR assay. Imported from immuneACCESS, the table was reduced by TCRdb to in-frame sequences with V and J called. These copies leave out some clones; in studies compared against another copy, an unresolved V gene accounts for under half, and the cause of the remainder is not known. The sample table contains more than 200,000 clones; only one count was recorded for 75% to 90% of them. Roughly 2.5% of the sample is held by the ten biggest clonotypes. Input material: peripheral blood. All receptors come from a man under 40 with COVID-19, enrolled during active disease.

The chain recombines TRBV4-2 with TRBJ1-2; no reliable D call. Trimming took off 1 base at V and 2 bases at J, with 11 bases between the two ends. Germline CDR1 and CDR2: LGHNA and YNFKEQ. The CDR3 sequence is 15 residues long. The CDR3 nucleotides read TGTGCCAGCAGCCAAGGAGGGATTCAGAACTATGGCTACACCTTC. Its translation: CASSQGGIQNYGYTF.

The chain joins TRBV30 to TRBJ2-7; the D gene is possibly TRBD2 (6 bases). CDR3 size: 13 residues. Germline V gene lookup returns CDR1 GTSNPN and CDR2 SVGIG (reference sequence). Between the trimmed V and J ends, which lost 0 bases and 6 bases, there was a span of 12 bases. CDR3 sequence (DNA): TGTGCCTGGAGTGTACTTGGGACTGGCGAGCAGTACTTC. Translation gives CAWSVLGTGEQYF.

CDR3 DNA sequence: TGTGCCACCAGTGATTTGCTAGGCAGTAATGAAAAACTGTTTTTT. This gives the protein CATSDLLGSNEKLFF. V usage is TRBV24-1 and J usage is TRBJ1-4; the D is unclear. Germline V gene data show CDR1 as KGHDR and CDR2 as SFDVKD. The V gene lost 0 bases and the J gene lost 4 bases, with 8 bases spanning the gap. The CDR3 length is 15 residues.

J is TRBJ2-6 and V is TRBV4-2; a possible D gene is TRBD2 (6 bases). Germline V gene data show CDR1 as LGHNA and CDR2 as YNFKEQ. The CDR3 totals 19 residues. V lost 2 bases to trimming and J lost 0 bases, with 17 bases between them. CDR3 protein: CASSQHAGTLNSGANVLTF. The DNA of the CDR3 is TGTGCCAGCAGCCAACACGCCGGGACTCTAAACTCTGGGGCCAACGTCCTGACTTTC.

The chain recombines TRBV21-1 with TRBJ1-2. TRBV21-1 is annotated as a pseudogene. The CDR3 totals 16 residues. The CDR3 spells CASSKTRYGGLNGYTF. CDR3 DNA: TGTGCCAGCAGCAAAACCCGCTATGGCGGGCTTAATGGCTACACCTTC.

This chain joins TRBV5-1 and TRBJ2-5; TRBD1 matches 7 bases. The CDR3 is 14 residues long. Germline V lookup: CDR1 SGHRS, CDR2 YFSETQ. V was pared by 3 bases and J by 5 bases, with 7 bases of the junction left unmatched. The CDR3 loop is CASSSFRGQETQYF. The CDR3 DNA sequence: TGCGCCAGCAGCTCCTTTAGGGGGCAGGAGACCCAGTACTTC.

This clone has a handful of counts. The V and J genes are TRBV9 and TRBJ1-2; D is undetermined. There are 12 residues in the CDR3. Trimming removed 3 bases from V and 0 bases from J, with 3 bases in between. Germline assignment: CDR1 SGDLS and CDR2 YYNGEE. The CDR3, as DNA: TGTGCCAGCAGCGCTTCTAACTATGGCTACACCTTC. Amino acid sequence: CASSASNYGYTF.

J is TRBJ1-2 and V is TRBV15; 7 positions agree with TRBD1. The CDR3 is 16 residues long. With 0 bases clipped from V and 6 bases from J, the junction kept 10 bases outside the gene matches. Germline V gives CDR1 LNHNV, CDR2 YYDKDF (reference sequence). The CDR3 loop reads CATSRDYDRAVDGYTF. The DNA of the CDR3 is TGTGCCACCAGCAGAGATTACGACAGGGCAGTGGATGGCTACACCTTC.

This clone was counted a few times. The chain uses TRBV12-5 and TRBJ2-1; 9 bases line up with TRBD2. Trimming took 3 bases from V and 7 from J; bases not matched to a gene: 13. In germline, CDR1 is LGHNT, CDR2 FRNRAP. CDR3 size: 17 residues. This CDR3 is CASGFQVVAGGPNEQFF. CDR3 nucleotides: TGTGCTAGTGGTTTCCAAGTGGTGGCGGGGGGGCCGAATGAGCAGTTCTTC.

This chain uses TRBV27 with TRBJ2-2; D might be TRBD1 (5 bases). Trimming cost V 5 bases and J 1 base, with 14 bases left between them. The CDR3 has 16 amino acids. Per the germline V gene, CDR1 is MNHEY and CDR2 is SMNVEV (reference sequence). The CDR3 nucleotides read TGTGCCAGCAGTCCCCCTGACAGAAGGAACACCGGGGAGCTGTTTTTT. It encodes CASSPPDRRNTGELFF.

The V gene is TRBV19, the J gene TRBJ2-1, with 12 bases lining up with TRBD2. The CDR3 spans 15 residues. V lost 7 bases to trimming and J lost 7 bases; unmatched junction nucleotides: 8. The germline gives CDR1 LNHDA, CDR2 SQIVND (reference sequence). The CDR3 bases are TGTGCCAGTACCTTACTAGCGGGAGGTTCAAATGAGCAGTTCTTC. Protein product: CASTLLAGGSNEQFF.

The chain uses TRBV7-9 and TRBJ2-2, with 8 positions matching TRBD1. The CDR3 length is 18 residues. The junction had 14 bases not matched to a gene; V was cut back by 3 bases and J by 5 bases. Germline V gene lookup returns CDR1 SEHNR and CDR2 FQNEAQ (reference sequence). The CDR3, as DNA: TGTGCCAGCAGCTTTAGCGCCGTGACAGGGGCGGGGACCGGGGAGCTGTTTTTT. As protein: CASSFSAVTGAGTGELFF.

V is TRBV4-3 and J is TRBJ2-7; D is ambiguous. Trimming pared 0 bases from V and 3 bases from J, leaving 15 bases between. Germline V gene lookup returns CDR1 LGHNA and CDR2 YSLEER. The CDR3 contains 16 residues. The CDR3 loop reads CASSQDRRQAFYEQYF. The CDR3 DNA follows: TGCGCCAGCAGCCAAGATCGACGGCAGGCCTTCTACGAGCAGTACTTC.

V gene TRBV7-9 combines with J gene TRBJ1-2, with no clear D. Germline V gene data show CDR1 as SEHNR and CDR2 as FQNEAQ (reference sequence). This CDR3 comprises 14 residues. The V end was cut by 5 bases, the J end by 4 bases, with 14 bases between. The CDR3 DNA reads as TGTGCCAGCAGCCAAACAGTTGACCTCTATGGCTACACCTTC. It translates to CASSQTVDLYGYTF.

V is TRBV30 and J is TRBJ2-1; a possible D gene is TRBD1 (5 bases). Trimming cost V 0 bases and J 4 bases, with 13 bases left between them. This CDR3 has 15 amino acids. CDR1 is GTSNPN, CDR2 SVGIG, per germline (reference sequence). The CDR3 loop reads CAWSVGSGIYNEQFF. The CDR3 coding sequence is TGTGCCTGGAGTGTAGGGTCAGGGATTTACAATGAGCAGTTCTTC.

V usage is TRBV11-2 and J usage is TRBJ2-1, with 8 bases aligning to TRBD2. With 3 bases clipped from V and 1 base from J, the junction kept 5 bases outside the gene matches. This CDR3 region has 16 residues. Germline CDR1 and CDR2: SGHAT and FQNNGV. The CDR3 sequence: CASSFTAGASYNEQFF. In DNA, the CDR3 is TGTGCCAGCAGCTTTACAGCGGGAGCTTCCTACAATGAGCAGTTCTTC.

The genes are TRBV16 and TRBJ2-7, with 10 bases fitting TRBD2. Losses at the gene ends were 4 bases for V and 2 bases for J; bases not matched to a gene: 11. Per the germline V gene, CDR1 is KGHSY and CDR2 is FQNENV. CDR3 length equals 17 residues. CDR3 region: CASSPLQREGRTYEQYF. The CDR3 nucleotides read TGTGCCAGCAGCCCCTTGCAGCGGGAGGGCCGTACCTACGAGCAGTACTTC. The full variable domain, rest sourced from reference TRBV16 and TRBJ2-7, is GEEVAQTPKHLVRGEGQKAKLYCAPIKGHSYVFWYQQVLKNEFKFLISFQNENVFDETGMPKERFSAKCLPNSPCSLEIQATKLEDSAVYFCASSPLQREGRTYEQYFGPGTRLTVT.

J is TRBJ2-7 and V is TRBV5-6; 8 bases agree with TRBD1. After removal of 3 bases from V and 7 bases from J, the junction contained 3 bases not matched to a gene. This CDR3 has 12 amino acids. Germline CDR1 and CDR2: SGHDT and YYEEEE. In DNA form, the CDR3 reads TGTGCCAGCAGCTCTCGGGACAGGGAGCAGTACTTC. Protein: CASSSRDREQYF.

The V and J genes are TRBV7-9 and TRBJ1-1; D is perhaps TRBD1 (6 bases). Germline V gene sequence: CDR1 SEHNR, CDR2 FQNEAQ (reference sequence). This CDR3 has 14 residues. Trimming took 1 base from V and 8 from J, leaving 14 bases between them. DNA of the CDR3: TGTGCCAGCAGCTTAGTGGACGCCGGGACAGAAGCTTTCTTT. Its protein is CASSLVDAGTEAFF. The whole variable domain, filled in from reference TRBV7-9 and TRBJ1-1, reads DTGVSQNPRHKITKRGQNVTFRCDPISEHNRLYWYRQTLGQGPEFLTYFQNEAQLEKSRLLSDRFSAERPKGSFSTLEIQRTEQGDSAMYLCASSLVDAGTEAFFGQGTRLTVV.

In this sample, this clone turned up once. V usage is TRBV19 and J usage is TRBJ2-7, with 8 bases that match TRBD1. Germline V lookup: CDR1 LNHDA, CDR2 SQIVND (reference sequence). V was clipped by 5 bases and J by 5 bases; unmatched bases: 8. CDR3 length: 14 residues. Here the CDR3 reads CASSYLGQGHEQYF. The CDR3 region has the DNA TGTGCCAGTAGTTACCTTGGACAGGGCCACGAGCAGTACTTC.

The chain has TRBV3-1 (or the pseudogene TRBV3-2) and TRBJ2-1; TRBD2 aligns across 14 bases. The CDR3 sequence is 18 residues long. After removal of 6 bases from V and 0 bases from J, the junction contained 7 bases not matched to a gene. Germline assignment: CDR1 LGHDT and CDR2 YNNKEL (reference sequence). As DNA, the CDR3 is TGTGCCAGCAGACCCGGGACTAGCGGGGGCCCCTCCTACAATGAGCAGTTCTTC. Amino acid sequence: CASRPGTSGGPSYNEQFF.

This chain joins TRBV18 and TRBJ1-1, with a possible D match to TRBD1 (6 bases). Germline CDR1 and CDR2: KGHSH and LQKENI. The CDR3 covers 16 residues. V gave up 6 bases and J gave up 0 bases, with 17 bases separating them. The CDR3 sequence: CASSRNARTVNTEAFF. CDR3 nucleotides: TGTGCCAGCTCCCGCAACGCGCGGACAGTGAACACTGAAGCTTTCTTT.

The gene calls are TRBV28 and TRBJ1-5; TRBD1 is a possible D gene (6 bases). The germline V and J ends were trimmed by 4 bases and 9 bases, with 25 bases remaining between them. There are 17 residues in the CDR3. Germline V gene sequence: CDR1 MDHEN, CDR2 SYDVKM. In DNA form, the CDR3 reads TGTGCCAGCAGTTCCATGAAGGGGGAGACTGGTGAAAGGCCCCAGCATTTT. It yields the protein CASSSMKGETGERPQHF.